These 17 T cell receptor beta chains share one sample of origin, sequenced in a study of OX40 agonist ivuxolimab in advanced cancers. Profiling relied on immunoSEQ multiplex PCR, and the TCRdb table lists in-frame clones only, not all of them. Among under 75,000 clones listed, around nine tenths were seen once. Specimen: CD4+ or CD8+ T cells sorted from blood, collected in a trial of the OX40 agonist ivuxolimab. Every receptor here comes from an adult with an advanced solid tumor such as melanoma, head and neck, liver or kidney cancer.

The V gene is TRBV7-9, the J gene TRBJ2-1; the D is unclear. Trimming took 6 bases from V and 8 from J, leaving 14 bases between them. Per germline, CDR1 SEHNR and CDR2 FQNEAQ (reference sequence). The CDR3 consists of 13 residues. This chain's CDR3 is CASSLQSRHEQFF. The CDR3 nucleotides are TGTGCCAGCAGTCTACAATCGAGGCATGAGCAGTTCTTC.

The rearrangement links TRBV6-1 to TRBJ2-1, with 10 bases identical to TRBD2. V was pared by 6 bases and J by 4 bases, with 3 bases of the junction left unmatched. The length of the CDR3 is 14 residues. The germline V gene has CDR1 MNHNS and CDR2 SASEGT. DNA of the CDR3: TGTGCCAGCAGGGGTAGCGGGGGGTACAATGAGCAGTTCTTC. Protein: CASRGSGGYNEQFF.

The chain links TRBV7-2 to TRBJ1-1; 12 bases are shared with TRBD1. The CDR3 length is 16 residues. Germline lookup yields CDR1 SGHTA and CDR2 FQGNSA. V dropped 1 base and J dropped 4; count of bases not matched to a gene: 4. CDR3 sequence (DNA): TGTGCCAGCAGCTTAGGGGACAGGGGGCTCGGCACTGAAGCTTTCTTT. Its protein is CASSLGDRGLGTEAFF.

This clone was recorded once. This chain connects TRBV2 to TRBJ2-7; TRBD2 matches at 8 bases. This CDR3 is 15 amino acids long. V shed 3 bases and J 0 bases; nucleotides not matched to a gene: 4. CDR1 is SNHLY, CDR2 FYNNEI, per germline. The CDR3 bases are TGTGCCAGCAGTGATCGGCTAGCGGGCTCCTACGAGCAGTACTTC. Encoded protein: CASSDRLAGSYEQYF.

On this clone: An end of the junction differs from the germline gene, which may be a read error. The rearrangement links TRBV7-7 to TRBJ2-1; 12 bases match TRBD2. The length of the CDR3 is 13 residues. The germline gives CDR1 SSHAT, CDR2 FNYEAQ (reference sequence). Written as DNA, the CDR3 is TGTGCTAGCAGCCTAGCGGGAGGGGCAGAGCAGTTCTTC. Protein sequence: CASSLAGGAEQFF.

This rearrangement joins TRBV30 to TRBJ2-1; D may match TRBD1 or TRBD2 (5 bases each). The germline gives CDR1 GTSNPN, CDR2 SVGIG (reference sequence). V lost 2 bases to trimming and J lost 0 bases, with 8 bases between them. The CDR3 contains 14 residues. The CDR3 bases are TGTGCCTGGAGTCGGGACGGCTCCTACAATGAGCAGTTCTTC. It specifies CAWSRDGSYNEQFF.

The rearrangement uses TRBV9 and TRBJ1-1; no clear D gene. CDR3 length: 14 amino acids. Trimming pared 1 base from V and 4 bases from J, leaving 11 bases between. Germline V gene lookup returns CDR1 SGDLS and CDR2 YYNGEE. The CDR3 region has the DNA TGTGCCAGCAGCGTACGTCCGGAAAGCACTGAAGCTTTCTTT. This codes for CASSVRPESTEAFF.

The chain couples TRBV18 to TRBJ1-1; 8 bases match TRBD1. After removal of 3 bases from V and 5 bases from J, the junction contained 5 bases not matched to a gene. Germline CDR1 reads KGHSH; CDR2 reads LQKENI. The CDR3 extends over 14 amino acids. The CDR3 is CASSPDRGGTEAFF. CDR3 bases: TGTGCCAGCTCACCCGACAGGGGAGGGACTGAAGCTTTCTTT.

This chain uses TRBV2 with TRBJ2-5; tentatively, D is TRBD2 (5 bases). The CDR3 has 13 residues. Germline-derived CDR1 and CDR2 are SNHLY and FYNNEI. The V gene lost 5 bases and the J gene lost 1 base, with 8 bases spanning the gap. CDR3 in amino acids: CASSYGSQETQYF. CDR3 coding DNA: TGTGCCAGCAGTTATGGGAGCCAAGAGACCCAGTACTTC.

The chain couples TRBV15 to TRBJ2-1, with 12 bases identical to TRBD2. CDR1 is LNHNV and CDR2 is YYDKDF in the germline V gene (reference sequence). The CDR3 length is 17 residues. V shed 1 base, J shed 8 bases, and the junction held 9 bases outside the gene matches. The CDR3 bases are TGTGCCACCAGCAGAGGGGCTAGCGGGGGGGCTAACTATGAGCAGTTCTTC. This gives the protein CATSRGASGGANYEQFF.

CDR3 in amino acids: CACQDRQREKLFF. Here the CDR3 DNA reads TGTGCCTGCCAAGATAGACAGAGAGAAAAACTGTTTTTT. The chain is built from TRBV30 and TRBJ1-4; maybe TRBD1 (5 bases). Looked up from germline, CDR1 is GTSNPN and CDR2 is SVGIG (reference sequence). This CDR3 has 13 residues. With 6 bases removed from V and 8 bases from J, the gap between germline ends came to 16 bases.

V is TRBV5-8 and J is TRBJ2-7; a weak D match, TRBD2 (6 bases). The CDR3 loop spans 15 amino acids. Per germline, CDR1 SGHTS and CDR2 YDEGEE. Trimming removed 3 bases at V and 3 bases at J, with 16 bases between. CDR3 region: CASSWAGTAYYEQYF. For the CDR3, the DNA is TGTGCCAGCAGCTGGGCGGGGACCGCTTACTACGAGCAGTACTTC.

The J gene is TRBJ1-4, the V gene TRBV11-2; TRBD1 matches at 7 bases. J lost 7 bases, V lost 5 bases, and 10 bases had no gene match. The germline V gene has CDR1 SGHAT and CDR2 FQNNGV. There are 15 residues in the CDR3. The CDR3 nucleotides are TGTGCCAGCAGCCCGGGGACAGCGGAGGGTGAAAAACTGTTTTTT. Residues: CASSPGTAEGEKLFF.

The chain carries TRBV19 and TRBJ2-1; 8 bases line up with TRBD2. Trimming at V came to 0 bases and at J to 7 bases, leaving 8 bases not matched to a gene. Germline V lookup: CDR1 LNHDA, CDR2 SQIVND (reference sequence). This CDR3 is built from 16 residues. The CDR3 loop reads CASSIDLRLARNEQFF. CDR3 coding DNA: TGTGCCAGTAGTATAGATCTTCGACTAGCGCGGAATGAGCAGTTCTTC.

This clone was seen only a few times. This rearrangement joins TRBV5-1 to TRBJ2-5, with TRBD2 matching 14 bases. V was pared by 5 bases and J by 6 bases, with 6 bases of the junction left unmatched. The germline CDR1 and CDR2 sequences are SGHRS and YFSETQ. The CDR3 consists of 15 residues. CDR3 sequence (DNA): TGCGCCAGCAGTGACGGGACTAGCGGGAGAAAGACCCAGTACTTC. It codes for CASSDGTSGRKTQYF.

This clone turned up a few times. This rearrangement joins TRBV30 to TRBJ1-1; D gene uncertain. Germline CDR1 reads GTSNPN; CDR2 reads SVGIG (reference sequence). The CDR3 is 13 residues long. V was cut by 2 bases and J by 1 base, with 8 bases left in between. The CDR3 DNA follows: TGTGCCTGGAGTTGGGGTAGGAACACTGAAGCTTTCTTT. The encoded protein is CAWSWGRNTEAFF.

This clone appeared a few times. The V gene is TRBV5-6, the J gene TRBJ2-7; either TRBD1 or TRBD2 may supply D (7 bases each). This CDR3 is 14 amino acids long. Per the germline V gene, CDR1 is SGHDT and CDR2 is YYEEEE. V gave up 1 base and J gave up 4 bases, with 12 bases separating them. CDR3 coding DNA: TGTGCCAGCAGCTTGCGACAGGGAGGGTACGAGCAGTACTTC. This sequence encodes CASSLRQGGYEQYF. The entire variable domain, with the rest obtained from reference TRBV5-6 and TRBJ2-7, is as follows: DAGVTQSPTHLIKTRGQQVTLRCSPKSGHDTVSWYQQALGQGPQFIFQYYEEEERQRGNFPDRFSGHQFPNYSSELNVNALLLGDSALYLCASSLRQGGYEQYFGPGTRLTVT.